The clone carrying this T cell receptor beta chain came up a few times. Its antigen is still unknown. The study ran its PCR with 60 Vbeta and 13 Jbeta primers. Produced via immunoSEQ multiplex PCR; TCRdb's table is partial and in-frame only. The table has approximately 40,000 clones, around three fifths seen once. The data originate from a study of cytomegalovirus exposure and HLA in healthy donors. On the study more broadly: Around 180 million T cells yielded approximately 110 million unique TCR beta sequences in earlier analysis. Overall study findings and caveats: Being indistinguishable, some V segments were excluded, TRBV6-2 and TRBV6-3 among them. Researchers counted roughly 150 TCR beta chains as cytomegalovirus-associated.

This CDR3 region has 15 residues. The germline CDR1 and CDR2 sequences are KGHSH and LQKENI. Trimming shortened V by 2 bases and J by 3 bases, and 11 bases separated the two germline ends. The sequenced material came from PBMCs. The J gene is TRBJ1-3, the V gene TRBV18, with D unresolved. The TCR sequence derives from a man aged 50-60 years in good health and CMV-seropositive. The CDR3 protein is CASSPGHGYGNTIYF. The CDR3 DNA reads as TGTGCCAGCTCACCAGGTCACGGGTATGGAAACACCATATATTTT. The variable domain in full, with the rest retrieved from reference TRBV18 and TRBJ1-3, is NAGVMQNPRHLVRRRGQEARLRCSPMKGHSHVYWYRQLPEEGLKFMVYLQKENIIDESGMPKERFSAEFPKEGPSILRIQQVVRGDSAAYFCASSPGHGYGNTIYFGEGSWLTVV.